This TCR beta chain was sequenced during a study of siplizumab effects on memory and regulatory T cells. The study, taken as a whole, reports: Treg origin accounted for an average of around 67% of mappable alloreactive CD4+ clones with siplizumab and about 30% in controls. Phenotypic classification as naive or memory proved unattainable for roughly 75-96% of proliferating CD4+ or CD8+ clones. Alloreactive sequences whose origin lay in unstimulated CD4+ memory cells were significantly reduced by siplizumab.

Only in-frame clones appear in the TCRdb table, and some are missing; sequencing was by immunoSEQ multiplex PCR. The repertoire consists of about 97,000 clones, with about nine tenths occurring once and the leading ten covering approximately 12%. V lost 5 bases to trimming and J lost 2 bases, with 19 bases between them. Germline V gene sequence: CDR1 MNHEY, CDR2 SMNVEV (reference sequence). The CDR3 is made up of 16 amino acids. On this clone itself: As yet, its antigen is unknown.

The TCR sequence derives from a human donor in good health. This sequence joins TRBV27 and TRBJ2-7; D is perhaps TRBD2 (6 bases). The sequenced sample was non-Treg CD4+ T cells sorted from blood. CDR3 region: CASSPPISGLTYEQYF. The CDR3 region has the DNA TGTGCCAGCAGTCCCCCTATAAGCGGGCTAACCTACGAGCAGTACTTC.